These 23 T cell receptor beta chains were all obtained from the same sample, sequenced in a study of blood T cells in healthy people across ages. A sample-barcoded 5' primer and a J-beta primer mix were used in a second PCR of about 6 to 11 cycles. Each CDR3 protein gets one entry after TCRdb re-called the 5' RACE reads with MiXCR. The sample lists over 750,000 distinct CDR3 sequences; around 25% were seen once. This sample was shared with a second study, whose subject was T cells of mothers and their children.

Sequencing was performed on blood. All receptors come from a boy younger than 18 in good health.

The CDR3 reads CSASGTGNYEQYF. In DNA form, the CDR3 reads TGCAGTGCTAGCGGGACAGGGAATTACGAGCAGTACTTC. V and J are TRBV20-1 and TRBJ2-7; 9 bases map to TRBD1. The ends lost 3 bases at V and 4 bases at J; junction bases unmatched: 4. The length of the CDR3 is 13 residues. The V gene's germline CDR1 is DFQATT and CDR2 SNEGSKA (reference sequence).

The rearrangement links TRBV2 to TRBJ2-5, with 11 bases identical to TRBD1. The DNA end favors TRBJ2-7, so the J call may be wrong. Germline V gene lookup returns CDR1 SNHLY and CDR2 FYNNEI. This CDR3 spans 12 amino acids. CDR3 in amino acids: CAGQGASDEQYF. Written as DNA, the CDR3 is TGTGCCGGACAGGGGGCTTCCGACGAGCAGTACTTC.

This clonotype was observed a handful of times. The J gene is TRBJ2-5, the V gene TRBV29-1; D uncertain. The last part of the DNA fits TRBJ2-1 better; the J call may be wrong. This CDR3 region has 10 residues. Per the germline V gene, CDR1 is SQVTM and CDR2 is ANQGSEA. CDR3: CSVRSIEQFF. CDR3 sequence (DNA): TGCAGCGTTCGTAGCATTGAGCAGTTCTTC.

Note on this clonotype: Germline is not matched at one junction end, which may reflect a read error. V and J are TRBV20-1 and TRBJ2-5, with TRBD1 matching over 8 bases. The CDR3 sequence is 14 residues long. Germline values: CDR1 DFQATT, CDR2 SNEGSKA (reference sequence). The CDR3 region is CSASRPGGGETQYF. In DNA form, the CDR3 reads TGCAGCGCTAGTCGTCCAGGGGGCGGAGAGACCCAGTACTTC.

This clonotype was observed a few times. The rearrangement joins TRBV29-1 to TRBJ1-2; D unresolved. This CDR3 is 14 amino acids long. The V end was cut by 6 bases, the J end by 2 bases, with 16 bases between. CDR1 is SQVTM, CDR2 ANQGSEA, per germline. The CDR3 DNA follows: TGCAGCGTCCAAAGGGTAGGGTCGAACTATGGCTACACCTTC. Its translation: CSVQRVGSNYGYTF.

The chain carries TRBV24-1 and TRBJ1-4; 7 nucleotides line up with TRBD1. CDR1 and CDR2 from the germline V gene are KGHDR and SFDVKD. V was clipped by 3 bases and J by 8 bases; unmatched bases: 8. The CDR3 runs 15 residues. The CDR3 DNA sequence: TGTGCCACCAGTGATGCTACAGGGGTCTGGGAAAAACTGTTTTTT. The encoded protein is CATSDATGVWEKLFF.

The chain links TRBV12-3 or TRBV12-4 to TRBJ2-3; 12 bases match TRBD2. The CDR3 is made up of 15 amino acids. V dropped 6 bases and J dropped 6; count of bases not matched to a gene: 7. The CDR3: CASSPGLAGMDTQYF. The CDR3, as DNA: TGTGCCAGCAGCCCTGGACTAGCGGGGATGGATACGCAGTATTTT.

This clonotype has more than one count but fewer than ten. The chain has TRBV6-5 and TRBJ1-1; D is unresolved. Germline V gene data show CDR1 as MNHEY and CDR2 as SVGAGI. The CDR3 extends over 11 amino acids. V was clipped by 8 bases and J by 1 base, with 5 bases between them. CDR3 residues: CASQENTEAFF. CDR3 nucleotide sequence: TGTGCCAGCCAAGAGAACACTGAAGCTTTCTTT.

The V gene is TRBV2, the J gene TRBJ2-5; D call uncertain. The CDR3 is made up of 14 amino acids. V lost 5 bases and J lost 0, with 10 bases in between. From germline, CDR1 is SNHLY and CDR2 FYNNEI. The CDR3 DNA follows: TGTGCCAGCAGTCGCCTCTCCTACCAAGAGACCCAGTACTTC. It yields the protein CASSRLSYQETQYF.

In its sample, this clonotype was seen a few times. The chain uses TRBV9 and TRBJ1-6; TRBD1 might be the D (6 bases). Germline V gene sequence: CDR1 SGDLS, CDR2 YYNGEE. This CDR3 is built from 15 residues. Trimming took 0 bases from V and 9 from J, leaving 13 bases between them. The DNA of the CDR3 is TGTGCCAGCAGCGTAGAAGTGGGAGGGGGTTCACCCCTCCACTTT. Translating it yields CASSVEVGGGSPLHF. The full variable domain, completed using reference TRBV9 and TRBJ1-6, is DSGVTQTPKHLITATGQRVTLRCSPRSGDLSVYWYQQSLDQGLQFLIQYYNGEERAKGNILERFSAQQFPDLHSELNLSSLELGDSALYFCASSVEVGGGSPLHFGNGTRLTVT.

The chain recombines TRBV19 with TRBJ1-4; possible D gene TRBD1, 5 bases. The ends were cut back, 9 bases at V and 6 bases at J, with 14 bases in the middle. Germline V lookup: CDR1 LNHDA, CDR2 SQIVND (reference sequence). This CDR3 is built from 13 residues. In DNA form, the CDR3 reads TGTGCCAGCACCGGGACGATAGATGAAAAACTGTTTTTT. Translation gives CASTGTIDEKLFF.

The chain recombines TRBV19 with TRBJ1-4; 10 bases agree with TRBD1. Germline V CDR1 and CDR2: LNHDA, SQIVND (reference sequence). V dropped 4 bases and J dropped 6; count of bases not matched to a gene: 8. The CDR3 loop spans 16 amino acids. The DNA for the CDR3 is TGTGCCAGTAGTACCCGGACAGGGGGTGACCATGAAAAACTGTTTTTT. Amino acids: CASSTRTGGDHEKLFF.

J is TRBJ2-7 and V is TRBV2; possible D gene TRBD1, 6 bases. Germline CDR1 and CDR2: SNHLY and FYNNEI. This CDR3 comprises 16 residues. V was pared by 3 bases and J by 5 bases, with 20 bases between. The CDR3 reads CASSDYGQQYPNEQYF. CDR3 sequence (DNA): TGTGCCAGCAGTGATTACGGACAGCAGTATCCTAACGAGCAGTACTTC. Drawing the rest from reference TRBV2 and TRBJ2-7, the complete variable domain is EPEVTQTPSHQVTQMGQEVILRCVPISNHLYFYWYRQILGQKVEFLVSFYNNEISEKSEIFDDQFSVERPDGSNFTLKIRSTKLEDSAMYFCASSDYGQQYPNEQYFGPGTRLTVT.

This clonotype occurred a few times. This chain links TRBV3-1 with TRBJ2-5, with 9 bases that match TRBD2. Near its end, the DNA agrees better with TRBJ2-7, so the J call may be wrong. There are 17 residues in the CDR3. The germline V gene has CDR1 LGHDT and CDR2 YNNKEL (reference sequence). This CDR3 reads CASSQDAGGGSYYEQYF. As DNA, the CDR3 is TGTGCCAGCAGCCAAGATGCGGGAGGGGGCTCCTACTACGAGCAGTACTTC.

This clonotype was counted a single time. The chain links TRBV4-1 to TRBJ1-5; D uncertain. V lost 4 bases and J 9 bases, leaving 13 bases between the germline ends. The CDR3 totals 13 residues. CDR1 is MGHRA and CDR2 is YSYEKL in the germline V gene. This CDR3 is CASSRIQLAPQHF. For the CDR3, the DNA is TGCGCCAGCAGCCGAATACAGCTTGCGCCCCAGCATTTT.

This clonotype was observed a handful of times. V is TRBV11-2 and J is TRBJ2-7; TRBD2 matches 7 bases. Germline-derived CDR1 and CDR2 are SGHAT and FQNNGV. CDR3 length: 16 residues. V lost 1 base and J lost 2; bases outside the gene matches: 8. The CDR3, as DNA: TGTGCCAGCAGCTTAGTGGCAGCGGGACCCCCCTACGAGCAGTACTTC. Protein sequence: CASSLVAAGPPYEQYF. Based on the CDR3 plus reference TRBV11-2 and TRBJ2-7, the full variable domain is EAGVAQSPRYKIIEKRQSVAFWCNPISGHATLYWYQQILGQGPKLLIQFQNNGVVDDSQLPKDRFSAERLKGVDSTLKIQPAKLEDSAVYLCASSLVAAGPPYEQYFGPGTRLTVT.

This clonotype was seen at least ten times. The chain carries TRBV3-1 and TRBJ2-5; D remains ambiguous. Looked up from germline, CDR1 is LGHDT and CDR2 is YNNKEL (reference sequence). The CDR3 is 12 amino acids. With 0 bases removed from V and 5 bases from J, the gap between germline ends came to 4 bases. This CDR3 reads CASSQDGETQYF. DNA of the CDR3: TGTGCCAGCAGCCAAGATGGGGAGACCCAGTACTTC.

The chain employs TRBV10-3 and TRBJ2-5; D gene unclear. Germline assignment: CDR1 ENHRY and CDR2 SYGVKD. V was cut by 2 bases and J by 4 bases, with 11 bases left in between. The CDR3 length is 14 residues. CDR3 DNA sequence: TGTGCCATCAGTGAGGGACCGATGGGAGAGACCCAGTACTTC. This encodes CAISEGPMGETQYF.

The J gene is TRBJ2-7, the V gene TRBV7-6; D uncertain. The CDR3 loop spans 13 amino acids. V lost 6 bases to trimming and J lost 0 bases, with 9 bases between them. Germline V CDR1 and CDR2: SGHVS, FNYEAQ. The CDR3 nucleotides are TGTGCCAGCAGGGGGTACGACTCCTACGAGCAGTACTTC. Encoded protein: CASRGYDSYEQYF.

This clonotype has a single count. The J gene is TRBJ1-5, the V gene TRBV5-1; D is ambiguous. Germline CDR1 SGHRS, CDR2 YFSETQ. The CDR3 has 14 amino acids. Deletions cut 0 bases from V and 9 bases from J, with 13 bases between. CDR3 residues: CASSLAGVGRPQHF. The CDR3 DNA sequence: TGCGCCAGCAGCTTGGCCGGGGTAGGGCGGCCCCAGCATTTT.

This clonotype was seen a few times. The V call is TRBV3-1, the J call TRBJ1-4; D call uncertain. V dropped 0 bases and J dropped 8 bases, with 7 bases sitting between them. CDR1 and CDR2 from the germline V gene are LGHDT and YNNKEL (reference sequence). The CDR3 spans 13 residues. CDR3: CASSQDYAEKLFF. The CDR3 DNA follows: TGTGCCAGCAGCCAAGATTACGCCGAAAAACTGTTTTTT.

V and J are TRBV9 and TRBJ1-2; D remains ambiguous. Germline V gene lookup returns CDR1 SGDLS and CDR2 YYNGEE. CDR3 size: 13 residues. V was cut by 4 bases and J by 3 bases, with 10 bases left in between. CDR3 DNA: TGTGCCAGCAGCCACAACGCCGACTATGGCTACACCTTC. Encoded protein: CASSHNADYGYTF.

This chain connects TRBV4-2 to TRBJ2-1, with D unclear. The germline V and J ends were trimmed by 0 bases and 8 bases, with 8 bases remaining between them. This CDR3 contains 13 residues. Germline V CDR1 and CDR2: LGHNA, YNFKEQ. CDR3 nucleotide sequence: TGTGCCAGCAGCCAAGAACTGACGGATGAGCAGTTCTTC. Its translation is CASSQELTDEQFF.